The rows below give T cell receptor beta chains drawn from one sample of a study of CD8+ T cells in alopecia areata. Produced via immunoSEQ multiplex PCR; TCRdb's table is partial and in-frame only. This table has around 10,000 clones, around three fifths appearing once. The sample in question was skin, obtained at week 0. The receptors shown here come from a human donor with alopecia areata. Both conserved end residues are part of each CDR3. Fields, in order: V gene, D gene, J gene, clone size, CDR3 DNA, CDR3 protein. The D gene is left open where the match is weak. Clone sizes are given selectively: once, few, many, or a class where the clone is expanded.

TRBV7-9	NA	TRBJ2-1	NA	TGTGCCAGCACCCTACGGGGGGCGAGGATCAATGAGCAGTTCTTC	CASTLRGARINEQFF
TRBV6-1	NA	TRBJ2-1	large	TGTGCCAGCAGTGAAGTCGCAGGCCCGTCTCACAATGAGCAGTTCTTC	CASSEVAGPSHNEQFF
TRBV2	NA	TRBJ1-6	NA	TGTGCCAGCAGGATACGCGCTTCAGGGCGACGGGTCTATAATTCACCCCTCCACTTT	CASRIRASGRRVYNSPLHF
TRBV5-1	TRBD1	TRBJ2-5	NA	TGCGCCAGCAGCTTGAACACCGGGACAGGGGGCATCGGAGAGACCCAGTACTTC	CASSLNTGTGGIGETQYF
TRBV21-1	NA	TRBJ2-4	NA	TGTGCCAGCAGCTCCTGGAACCGTCCCTCCAAAAACATTCAGTACTTC	CASSSWNRPSKNIQYF
TRBV10-3	NA	TRBJ2-1	once	TGTGCCATCAGGTTCGACCCCCAGAACAATGAGCAGTTCTTC	CAIRFDPQNNEQFF
TRBV4-1	NA	TRBJ2-3	NA	TGCGCCAGCAGCCAGCTAGCCTCCCATAGCACAGATACGCAGTATTTT	CASSQLASHSTDTQYF
TRBV5-1	NA	TRBJ1-6	NA	TGCGCCAGCAGCACACGACAGGCCTATAATTCACCCCTCCACTTT	CASSTRQAYNSPLHF
TRBV5-1	TRBD2	TRBJ2-1	few	TGCGCCAGCAGCGCCCCTAACGGGACTAGCGGGAGGGCCTATTCCTACAATGAGCAGTTCTTC	CASSAPNGTSGRAYSYNEQFF
TRBV6-1	TRBD2	TRBJ2-7	NA	TGTGCCAGCAGGCAGCGGGAGTACTACGAGCAGTACTTC	CASRQREYYEQYF
TRBV27	NA	TRBJ2-5	NA	TGTGCCAGCAGTTGGGGGAGGGGGGAGACCCAGTACTTC	CASSWGRGETQYF
TRBV19	TRBD1	TRBJ1-1	few	TGTGCCAGTACCCACAGGGGGCGATTTACTGAAGCTTTCTTT	CASTHRGRFTEAFF
TRBV6-1	TRBD2	TRBJ2-3	once	TGTGCCAGCAGTGAAACTAGCGGGGGGACAGATACGCAGTATTTT	CASSETSGGTDTQYF
TRBV4-2	NA	TRBJ2-5	NA	TGTGCCAGCAGCTCGTGGGGGGCGGAACAAGAGACCCAGTACTTC	CASSSWGAEQETQYF
TRBV11-2	NA	TRBJ2-1	NA	TGTGCCAGCACCCTTTCCCAATTACGGGGGCCATACAATGAGCAGTTCTTC	CASTLSQLRGPYNEQFF
TRBV6-1	NA	TRBJ2-1	NA	TGTGCCAGCGACAGAAAAGAGCAGTTCTTC	CASDRKEQFF
TRBV11-2	TRBD2	TRBJ2-7	NA	TGTGCCAGCGGGAGGGAATTAACCTACGAGCAGTACTTC	CASGRELTYEQYF
TRBV7-3	NA	TRBJ2-1	NA	TGTGCCAGCAGCTCGAGCGGGTCCCCCTACAATGAGCAGTTCTTC	CASSSSGSPYNEQFF
TRBV2	TRBD2	TRBJ2-4	NA	TGTGCCAGCAGTCTTCGGACTAGCGGTCCAATAGCCAAAAACATTCAGTACTTC	CASSLRTSGPIAKNIQYF
TRBV9	TRBD2	TRBJ2-5	NA	TGTGCCAGCAGCGTTGATCGGGAGGAGGCAGAGACCCAGTACTTC	CASSVDREEAETQYF
TRBV5-6	NA	TRBJ1-2	NA	TGTGCCAGCAGCCTGGACTATGGCTACACCTTC	CASSLDYGYTF
TRBV6-5	TRBD1	TRBJ2-1	few	TGTGCCAGCAGCAACAGGGGGCTGAGTGATGAGCAGTTCTTC	CASSNRGLSDEQFF
TRBV9	TRBD2	TRBJ2-7	NA	TGTGCCAGCAGCGCGACTAGCGGGAATTACGAGCAGTACTTC	CASSATSGNYEQYF
TRBV4-1	NA	TRBJ1-5	NA	TGCGCCAGCAGTCAAGAACAGGGAGTCGGTCAGCCCCAGCATTTT	CASSQEQGVGQPQHF
TRBV2	TRBD2	TRBJ2-3	medium-sized	TGTGCCAGCAGTGAAAGGTTAAGCGGGGACTTCACAGATACGCAGTATTTT	CASSERLSGDFTDTQYF
TRBV7-9	TRBD2	TRBJ2-1	few	TGTGCCAGCAGCCCTCCGGTAGCTAGCGGGGACAATGAGCAGTTCTTC	CASSPPVASGDNEQFF
TRBV5-1	TRBD2	TRBJ2-1	once	TGCGCCAGCAGCGCTACCCTGACTAGCGGCTACAATGAGCAGTTCTTC	CASSATLTSGYNEQFF
TRBV7-2	NA	TRBJ2-1	NA	TGTGCCAGCAGCCAAGACATGGGGAATGAGCAGTTCTTC	CASSQDMGNEQFF
TRBV19	TRBD1	TRBJ1-5	NA	TGTGCCAGTAGTCTGGATACGAATCCCAGGGGGTATCAGCCCCAGCATTTT	CASSLDTNPRGYQPQHF
TRBV9	NA	TRBJ2-7	NA	TGTGCCAGCAGCGTTGGAGGAGGGGGCGACTACGAGCAGTACTTC	CASSVGGGGDYEQYF
TRBV12-5	NA	TRBJ2-3	NA	TGTGCTAGTGGTTTGGTATCGGGGGGCCACACAGATACGCAGTATTTT	CASGLVSGGHTDTQYF
TRBV7-2	TRBD2	TRBJ2-7	NA	TGTGCCAGCAGCCGTGGGAGCGGGAGTTTCTACGAGCAGTACTTC	CASSRGSGSFYEQYF
TRBV5-5	NA	TRBJ2-1	NA	TGTGCCAGCAGCTTGGATTCGACGGTATCCTACAATGAGCAGTTCTTC	CASSLDSTVSYNEQFF
TRBV13	TRBD1	TRBJ2-1	NA	TGTGCCAGCAGCCGCACAGGGGCTAACTACAATGAGCAGTTCTTC	CASSRTGANYNEQFF
TRBV11-2	TRBD2	TRBJ2-7	NA	TGTGCCAGCAGCTTCCGGAGGGGACTAGCGGGAGGCGACGAGCAGTACTTC	CASSFRRGLAGGDEQYF
TRBV14	TRBD2	TRBJ2-5	NA	TGTGCCAGCAGCCAATATGCGGGAGTGTGGGAGACCCAGTACTTC	CASSQYAGVWETQYF
TRBV6-5	NA	TRBJ1-6	NA	TGTGCCAGCAGTGCGGGGGGGCAGGGTGGCTCACCCCTCCACTTT	CASSAGGQGGSPLHF
TRBV29-1	NA	TRBJ1-1	NA	TGCAGCGTTGTCGGTTACACTGAAGCTTTCTTT	CSVVGYTEAFF
TRBV11-1	NA	TRBJ1-5	NA	TGTGCCAGCAGCTTAGGATTAGGTCAGCCCCAGCATTTT	CASSLGLGQPQHF
TRBV4-3	NA	TRBJ2-3	NA	TGCGCCAGCAGCTACACCGGGACTAGCACAGATACGCAGTATTTT	CASSYTGTSTDTQYF
TRBV2	NA	TRBJ1-5	NA	TGTGCCAGCACGACACTACGGCATAGCAATCAGCCCCAGCATTTT	CASTTLRHSNQPQHF
TRBV7-8	NA	TRBJ1-1	medium-sized	TGTGCCAGCAGCTTATTCGGACGGACTTCTCCGCTGAACACTGAAGCTTTCTTT	CASSLFGRTSPLNTEAFF
TRBV18	NA	TRBJ1-2	once	TGTGCCAGCTCCCGTCCTGCGGGCAACTATGGCTACACCTTC	CASSRPAGNYGYTF
TRBV5-1	NA	TRBJ2-7	few	TGCGCCAGCAGCTTTTTATCCCGGGACCTTGGCCCCTACGAGCAGTACTTC	CASSFLSRDLGPYEQYF
TRBV29-1	NA	TRBJ2-7	NA	TGCAGCGTTGAGGTTTTAGCGGACCCCTACGAGCAGTACTTC	CSVEVLADPYEQYF
TRBV13	NA	TRBJ2-7	once	TGTGCCAGCAGCCCCGCCTTCCAATACGAGCAGTACTTC	CASSPAFQYEQYF
TRBV19	TRBD1	TRBJ1-5	NA	TGTGCCAGTAGCCGGACAGGATACAATCAGCCCCAGCATTTT	CASSRTGYNQPQHF
TRBV6-5	NA	TRBJ1-2	NA	TGTGCCAGCAGTTACGAGGCAGGGTATGGCTACACCTTC	CASSYEAGYGYTF
TRBV19	TRBD1	TRBJ2-7	once	TGTGCCACGGGGACAGGGTCCTACGAGCAGTACTTC	CATGTGSYEQYF
TRBV7-9	NA	TRBJ2-7	NA	TGTGCCAGCAGCTTTGGACAGCCCTCCTACGAGCAGTACTTC	CASSFGQPSYEQYF
TRBV10-2	NA	TRBJ1-1	NA	TGCGCCAGCAGTGTTGGGGGGAACACTGAAGCTTTCTTT	CASSVGGNTEAFF
TRBV6-6	TRBD2	TRBJ2-7	few	TGTGCCAGCAGTCCAACTAGCGTTACCTACGAGCAGTACTTC	CASSPTSVTYEQYF